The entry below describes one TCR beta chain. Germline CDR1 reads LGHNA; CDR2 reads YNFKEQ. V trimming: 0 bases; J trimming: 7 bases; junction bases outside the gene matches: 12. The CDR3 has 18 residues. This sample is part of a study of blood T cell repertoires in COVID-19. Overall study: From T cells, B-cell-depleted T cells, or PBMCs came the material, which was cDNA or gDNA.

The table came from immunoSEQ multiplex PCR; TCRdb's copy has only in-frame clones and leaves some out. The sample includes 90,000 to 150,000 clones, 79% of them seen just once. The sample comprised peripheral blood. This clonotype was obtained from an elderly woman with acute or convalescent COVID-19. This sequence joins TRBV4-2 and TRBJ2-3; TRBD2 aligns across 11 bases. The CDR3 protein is CASSQETSGSVLINTQYF. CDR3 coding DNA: TGTGCCAGCAGCCAAGAAACTAGCGGGAGCGTCTTAATAAATACGCAGTATTTT.